This T cell receptor (beta chain) was found in a study of regulatory T cells in long-lasting Graves disease. Study-wide background: Graves' patients who were just diagnosed had used antithyroid drugs for under 3 months. Study-wide points: Patients with persistent Graves' had lower TCR diversity than newly diagnosed patients.

Building the TCR beta libraries relied on iRepertoire HTBI primers, and CDR3 regions underwent Arm-PCR. TCRdb reanalysed the multiplex PCR reads using MiXCR and keeps one entry per CDR3 protein. The sample has hundreds of thousands of distinct CDR3 sequences; approximately 13% are singletons. Indicated time point: newly diagnosed GD, antithyroid drugs for less than 3 months. PBMCs were the source of the RNA used for TCR sequencing. Germline V CDR1 and CDR2: MNHEY, SVGEGT. With V trimmed by 6 bases and J by 5 bases, 7 bases remained unmatched. The CDR3 has 14 residues. Details on this clonotype: Its specificity is unknown.

Another study also made use of these data, one on T cells in Graves' hyperthyroidism and ophthalmopathy.

V is TRBV6-2 or TRBV6-3 and J is TRBJ2-5, with TRBD1 matching over 9 bases. The sample was peripheral blood mononuclear cells (PBMCs), taken at new diagnosis, from a patient treated with antithyroid drugs. The source of this sequence is a young man with Graves disease. The CDR3 loop is CASRNRGRGETQYF. The DNA for the CDR3 is TGTGCCAGCAGGAACAGGGGGCGAGGTGAGACCCAGTACTTC.